The 5 T cell receptor beta chains below were found in one sample sequenced in a study of shared clonotypes between healthy human individuals. Sequencing used immunoSEQ multiplex PCR; TCRdb keeps in-frame clones, though not all of them. The profile shows fewer than 1.6 million clones, less than 99% of them singletons. Sequencing used naive CD4+ T cells sorted from blood. Specified subset: CD45RA+ positively selected. The receptors here all came from a man aged 30-40 years in good health.

This chain joins TRBV27 and TRBJ1-5; D perhaps matches TRBD1 (6 bases). Trimming shortened V by 5 bases and J by 5 bases, and 13 bases separated the two germline ends. Germline loops: CDR1 MNHEY, CDR2 SMNVEV (reference sequence). The CDR3 length is 14 residues. CDR3 residues: CASSPRRGDQPQHF. CDR3 sequence (DNA): TGTGCCAGCAGTCCCCGTAGGGGGGATCAGCCCCAGCATTTT.

This clone was seen a single time. CDR3 nucleotide sequence: TGTGCCAGCTCACTCGGGACGCTACAAGAGACCCAGTACTTC. It encodes CASSLGTLQETQYF. V is TRBV18 and J is TRBJ2-5; the D gene could be TRBD1 or TRBD2 (5 bases each). CDR1 KGHSH and CDR2 LQKENI come from the germline V gene. The germline V and J ends were trimmed by 4 bases and 2 bases, with 11 bases remaining between them. This CDR3 comprises 14 residues. Full variable domain (remainder filled in from reference TRBV18 and TRBJ2-5): NAGVMQNPRHLVRRRGQEARLRCSPMKGHSHVYWYRQLPEEGLKFMVYLQKENIIDESGMPKERFSAEFPKEGPSILRIQQVVRGDSAAYFCASSLGTLQETQYFGPGTRLLVL.

The chain employs TRBV7-6 and TRBJ2-7; TRBD2 agrees at 7 bases. Germline V gene lookup returns CDR1 SGHVS and CDR2 FNYEAQ. The V and J ends lost 3 bases and 0 bases, in that order; junction bases with no gene match: 17. The CDR3 consists of 19 residues. The CDR3 nucleotides read TGTGCCAGCAGCTTGGGACTACGAGCGGGCGGCCTTAGCTCCTACGAGCAGTACTTC. Translating it yields CASSLGLRAGGLSSYEQYF.

The chain combines TRBV5-6 with TRBJ2-2, with TRBD2 as a possible D gene (5 bases). Germline values: CDR1 SGHDT, CDR2 YYEEEE. The CDR3 contains 16 residues. Trimming shortened V by 3 bases and J by 0 bases, and 12 bases separated the two germline ends. The CDR3 nucleotides are TGTGCCAGCAGCTCCGATTACGGGGCGAACACCGGGGAGCTGTTTTTT. Its protein product is CASSSDYGANTGELFF.

This clone was seen just once. The rearrangement links TRBV6-1 to TRBJ2-7; D call uncertain. The CDR3 is 15 amino acids. V dropped 2 bases and J dropped 2 bases, with 13 bases sitting between them. Germline V gives CDR1 MNHNS, CDR2 SASEGT. The CDR3 DNA follows: TGTGCCAGCAGTGAAATCCAGGTTGGTGCCTACGAGCAGTACTTC. Amino acids: CASSEIQVGAYEQYF.